Listed here is a single T cell receptor beta chain. Its matching antigen is unknown. The data were taken from a study of T cell responses to AZD1222 COVID-19 vaccine. Whole-study findings and limits: Every sample of the repertoires postdated the peak T cell response.

Clones were sequenced by immunoSEQ multiplex PCR, and TCRdb holds only the in-frame ones, with some missing. The sample yields roughly 77,000 clones, 70% to 90% seen once. Germline CDR1 reads ENHRY; CDR2 reads SYGVKD. CDR3 length: 16 amino acids. V lost 0 bases, J lost 7 bases, and 15 bases lay in between. V usage is TRBV10-3 and J usage is TRBJ2-2; D not certain. This receptor was identified in an adult in good health. This specimen was peripheral blood, taken on day 0 of MenACWY control vaccination. Here the CDR3 reads CAISESERGRHGELFF. The CDR3 nucleotides read TGTGCCATCAGTGAGTCGGAAAGAGGTAGACACGGGGAGCTGTTTTTT.